One and the same sample provided the 7 T cell receptor beta chains below, sequenced in a study of CD8 T cells in ankylosing spondylitis. Study outcomes and limitations: Among TCR beta sequences, a motif of under ten highly homologous variants appeared characteristic of ankylosing spondylitis blood.

Using its own MiXCR run on the 5' RACE reads, TCRdb lists one record per CDR3 protein. The repertoire holds 670,000 or so distinct CDR3 sequences, around 20% seen once, with around 19% in the top ten. These TCRs' antigens remain unknown. The sequenced material came from blood, either unsorted or a sorted T cell fraction (not recorded which). The receptors come from a male donor with ankylosing spondylitis.

This clonotype was picked up a small number of times. The V and J genes are TRBV4-1 and TRBJ2-7; possibly TRBD1 or TRBD2 for D (5 bases each). From germline, CDR1 is MGHRA and CDR2 YSYEKL. The CDR3 covers 14 residues. V was pared by 5 bases and J by 6 bases, with 17 bases between. The CDR3 nucleotides are TGCGCCAGCAGCTCCGGGACCACCAAGAGCGAGCAGTACTTC. Translating gives CASSSGTTKSEQYF.

The chain joins TRBV12-3 or TRBV12-4 to TRBJ2-2; TRBD2 aligns across 12 bases. The CDR3 runs 16 residues. After removal of 7 bases from V and 4 bases from J, the junction contained 7 bases not matched to a gene. CDR3 sequence reads: CASTPSGRVLTGELFF. For the CDR3, the DNA is TGTGCCAGCACTCCTAGCGGGAGGGTTCTCACCGGGGAGCTGTTTTTT.

This chain uses TRBV5-1 with TRBJ1-1; possibly TRBD1 for D (6 bases). Germline assignment: CDR1 SGHRS and CDR2 YFSETQ. Deletions cut 4 bases from V and 4 bases from J, with 17 bases between. This CDR3 has 15 residues. This chain's CDR3 is CASSERWGGGTEAFF. The CDR3 bases are TGCGCCAGCAGCGAACGGTGGGGAGGGGGCACTGAAGCTTTCTTT.

This clonotype was observed at least ten times. The rearrangement joins TRBV3-1 to TRBJ2-4, with no clear D. The germline V gene has CDR1 LGHDT and CDR2 YNNKEL (reference sequence). CDR3 length equals 15 residues. The V gene lost 6 bases and the J gene lost 0 bases, with 12 bases spanning the gap. CDR3 sequence (DNA): TGTGCCAGCAGTCGGACGGCCCTAGCCAAAAACATTCAGTACTTC. Translation gives CASSRTALAKNIQYF.

The gene calls are TRBV6-1 and TRBJ1-5, with 7 bases fitting TRBD1. V shed 7 bases and J 0 bases; nucleotides not matched to a gene: 9. CDR3 length equals 16 residues. The germline V gene encodes CDR1 MNHNS and CDR2 SASEGT. The CDR3, as DNA: TGTGCCAGCACCGCGACAGGGTCCTATAGCAATCAGCCCCAGCATTTT. Its translation is CASTATGSYSNQPQHF.

This clonotype was counted a few times. CDR3 bases: TGTGCCAGCTCACCACCTGGGCGACTAGACACAGATACGCAGTATTTT. This sequence encodes CASSPPGRLDTDTQYF. This chain connects TRBV18 to TRBJ2-3, with D possibly TRBD2 on 6 matching bases. The ends were cut back, 0 bases at V and 2 bases at J, with 12 bases in the middle. Germline CDR1 KGHSH, CDR2 LQKENI. The CDR3 is made up of 16 amino acids. Variable domain in full (rest from reference TRBV18 and TRBJ2-3): NAGVMQNPRHLVRRRGQEARLRCSPMKGHSHVYWYRQLPEEGLKFMVYLQKENIIDESGMPKERFSAEFPKEGPSILRIQQVVRGDSAAYFCASSPPGRLDTDTQYFGPGTRLTVL.

This chain joins TRBV5-1 and TRBJ2-7; TRBD2 is a possible D gene (5 bases). Looked up from germline, CDR1 is SGHRS and CDR2 is YFSETQ. The CDR3 totals 15 residues. V lost 7 bases, J lost 2 bases, and 19 bases lay in between. The chain's CDR3 is CASPAGERVTYEQYF. Written as DNA, the CDR3 is TGCGCCAGCCCCGCCGGGGAAAGGGTCACCTACGAGCAGTACTTC.